A single sample is the source of the 15 T cell receptor beta chains below, sequenced in a study of breast tumors, draining lymph nodes, adjacent tissues. MiXCR, applied by TCRdb to the multiplex PCR reads, yields one record per CDR3 protein. The sample includes 180,000 or so distinct CDR3 sequences, around a third of them seen just once. The lymph nodes were axillary draining lymph nodes from breast cancer patients. The material sequenced was axillary lymph node tissue. The source of these receptors is a female donor with breast cancer. Some clones in this sample may be carry-over from other donors' samples.

This rearrangement joins TRBV5-1 to TRBJ1-4, with D uncertain. V lost 0 bases and J lost 5, with 11 bases in between. CDR1 and CDR2 from the germline V gene are SGHRS and YFSETQ. The CDR3 has 15 amino acids. The CDR3 loop is CASSLGGSGNEKLFF. CDR3 coding DNA: TGCGCCAGCAGCTTGGGAGGGAGCGGGAATGAAAAACTGTTTTTT.

As regards this clonotype: One base away lies a much larger clone, so this may be a sequencing read error. This chain joins TRBV5-4 and TRBJ2-1, with D perhaps TRBD1 (6 bases). Germline V gives CDR1 SGHNT, CDR2 YYREEE (reference sequence). CDR3 size: 13 residues. Trimming left V 4 bases short and J 6 bases short, with 11 bases between. CDR3 nucleotides: TGTGCCAGCAGCCTGACAGGAGCCAATGAGCAGTTCTTC. Amino acids: CASSLTGANEQFF.

This clonotype was recorded many times. At one of its ends the junction is not consistent with the germline gene, which may arise from a read error. The V call is TRBV6-5, the J call TRBJ1-2; D remains unclear. The germline CDR1 and CDR2 sequences are MNHEY and SVGAGI. The CDR3 has 15 amino acids. The CDR3 region is CASSHSRGNNYGYTF. In DNA form, the CDR3 reads TGTGCCAGCAGTCACTCGCGGGGAAACAACTATGGCTACACCTTC.

As to this clonotype: Because it lacks the conserved phenylalanine or tryptophan at the end, this CDR3 is likely a read error. Because the CDR3's place on the DNA is in doubt, the DNA is left out and the CDR3 is given as listed by TCRdb. The genes are TRBV20-1 and TRBJ1-2; the D call in the table, TRBD1, was not verified against the DNA. CDR1 and CDR2 (germline): DFQATT, SNEGSKA (reference sequence). Inclusive of both ends, the CDR3 amounts to 14 amino acids. The CDR3 sequence: CSVDRGRANYGYTV.

This clonotype was seen ten or more times. The CDR3 DNA follows: TGTGCCAGCAGCCCACTTGGGGGACGACGACTCCACCAGGGGGGTGGCTACACCTTC. Translation: CASSPLGGRRLHQGGGYTF. The V call is TRBV7-9, the J call TRBJ1-2, with 7 bases identical to TRBD1. Germline CDR1 SEHNR, CDR2 FQNEAQ (reference sequence). The CDR3 sequence is 19 residues long. With 5 bases clipped from V and 7 bases from J, the junction kept 25 bases outside the gene matches.

This clonotype showed up many times. J is TRBJ1-4 and V is TRBV27; D perhaps matches TRBD1 (5 bases). Germline CDR1 reads MNHEY; CDR2 reads SMNVEV (reference sequence). V lost 6 bases to trimming and J lost 6 bases, with 11 bases between them. CDR3 size: 13 residues. CDR3 sequence: CASSRGQDEKLFF. The CDR3 bases are TGTGCCAGCAGCCGGGGCCAAGATGAAAAACTGTTTTTT.

This clonotype was picked up one time. A read error may explain this, as a much larger clone is one base away. Since no conserved phenylalanine or tryptophan closes the CDR3, a read error is the likely cause. V and J are TRBV18 and TRBJ1-3, with no clear D. Germline CDR1 and CDR2: KGHSH and LQKENI. The CDR3 has 16 amino acids. The V gene lost 3 bases and the J gene lost 0 bases, with 12 bases spanning the gap. The CDR3 here is CASSPDAALSGNTIYS. CDR3 nucleotides: TGTGCCAGCTCACCGGACGCAGCCCTCTCTGGAAACACCATATATTCT.

V usage is TRBV19 and J usage is TRBJ1-3; D may be TRBD1 (5 bases). Germline lookup yields CDR1 LNHDA and CDR2 SQIVND (reference sequence). The CDR3 length is 14 residues. The germline V and J ends were trimmed by 4 bases and 8 bases, with 15 bases remaining between them. In DNA, the CDR3 is TGTGCCAGTAGTAACCGGGACCCGGGGGACACCATATATTTT. It specifies CASSNRDPGDTIYF.

This clonotype was picked up a small number of times. One end of the junction is discordant with germline, which a read error may explain. This rearrangement joins TRBV6-2 or TRBV6-3 to TRBJ2-3; D is ambiguous. CDR3 size: 12 residues. Germline V gene sequence: CDR1 MNHEY, CDR2 SVGEGT. For the CDR3, the DNA is TGTGCCAGCAGTCACTCGGCGAGGACGCAGTATTTT. It encodes CASSHSARTQYF.

This clonotype was found many times. V gene TRBV18 combines with J gene TRBJ2-1; D is possibly TRBD2 (6 bases). In germline, CDR1 is KGHSH, CDR2 LQKENI. Trimming stripped 9 bases from V and 2 bases from J, with 20 bases between. CDR3 length equals 16 residues. The CDR3 nucleotides are TGTGCCAGTCCACCCGGGGGAAAGCGTACCTACAATGAGCAGTTCTTC. This encodes CASPPGGKRTYNEQFF.

This clonotype has a count of ten or more. The J gene is TRBJ2-7, the V gene TRBV15; D call uncertain. CDR1 and CDR2 from the germline V gene are LNHNV and YYDKDF (reference sequence). This CDR3 contains 15 residues. Trimming removed 3 bases from V and 5 bases from J, with 17 bases in between. CDR3 sequence reads: CATSSISGYGDEQYF. The CDR3 nucleotides read TGTGCCACCAGCAGCATCTCTGGTTATGGCGACGAGCAGTACTTC.

This clonotype was picked up many times. The CDR3 DNA reads TGTGCCAGCAGTTATGCAGCTATCACAGATACGCAGTATTTT. This translates into CASSYAAITDTQYF. V is TRBV6-2 or TRBV6-3 and J is TRBJ2-3; no firm D call. The CDR3 extends over 14 amino acids. Looked up from germline, CDR1 is MNHEY and CDR2 is SVGEGT. V lost 3 bases and J lost 2, with 9 bases in between.

The rearrangement uses TRBV10-1 and TRBJ1-6, with 9 positions matching TRBD1. J gave up 10 bases and V 6 bases, and 7 bases lay outside the gene matches. Germline loops: CDR1 WNHNN, CDR2 SYGVQD (reference sequence). CDR3 length: 14 amino acids. The CDR3 DNA follows: TGCGCCAGCAGCTCGGACAGGGGACACTCACCCCTCCACTTT. It yields the protein CASSSDRGHSPLHF.

The rearrangement joins TRBV20-1 to TRBJ2-7, with 11 bases that match TRBD2. Germline CDR1 reads DFQATT; CDR2 reads SNEGSKA (reference sequence). The CDR3 sequence is 16 residues long. CDR3 region: CSAAGTSGGGIYEQYF. The CDR3 DNA reads TGCAGCGCTGCCGGGACTAGCGGAGGGGGAATCTACGAGCAGTACTTC.

The chain is built from TRBV29-1 and TRBJ2-2; TRBD1 matches at 7 bases. Germline values: CDR1 SQVTM, CDR2 ANQGSEA. Trimming took 7 bases from V and 1 from J; bases not matched to a gene: 9. This CDR3 region has 15 residues. The CDR3 loop is CSANRGGLNTGELFF. The DNA for the CDR3 is TGCAGCGCAAACAGGGGTGGACTGAACACCGGGGAGCTGTTTTTT.